The 15 T cell receptor beta chains in this list originate from one sample, sequenced in a study of somatic mutations in cytotoxic T cells in rheumatoid arthritis. TCRdb's copy holds only in-frame clones and misses some; the assay was immunoSEQ multiplex PCR. Among several thousand clones listed, 74% were seen once. The sample was CD8+ T cells sorted from blood. All receptors come from an adult with rheumatoid arthritis.

This clone is a singleton in its sample. DNA of the CDR3: TGTGCCACCGGGGGGAATGAGCAGTTCTTC. Protein: CATGGNEQFF. The chain is built from TRBV6-1 and TRBJ2-1; TRBD2 agrees at 7 bases. The length of the CDR3 is 10 residues. CDR1 and CDR2 from the germline V gene are MNHNS and SASEGT. The trim removed 10 bases at V and 7 bases at J, leaving 1 base unmatched.

The genes are TRBV6-1 and TRBJ1-6, with 7 bases aligning to TRBD1. In germline, CDR1 is MNHNS, CDR2 SASEGT. The V and J ends lost 0 bases and 9 bases, in that order; junction bases with no gene match: 5. CDR3 length: 15 residues. CDR3: CASSEATGAGSPLHF. DNA of the CDR3: TGTGCCAGCAGTGAAGCAACAGGGGCCGGTTCACCCCTCCACTTT.

This clone has just one count. CDR3 nucleotide sequence: TGTGCCAGCGTCGCCACAGAACCCACGCAGTATTTT. The encoded protein is CASVATEPTQYF. The rearrangement links TRBV28 to TRBJ2-3; D is uncertain. This CDR3 has 12 amino acids. Germline CDR1 reads MDHEN; CDR2 reads SYDVKM. The germline V and J ends were trimmed by 8 bases and 9 bases, with 15 bases remaining between them.

V is TRBV7-9 and J is TRBJ2-7, with D perhaps matching TRBD1 (6 bases). In germline, CDR1 is SEHNR, CDR2 FQNEAQ (reference sequence). V lost 4 bases and J lost 7, with 17 bases in between. The CDR3 has 14 residues. CDR3 coding DNA: TGTGCCAGCAGCTCCAGGGACACCACAAGGGAGCAGTACTTC. It codes for CASSSRDTTREQYF.

This rearrangement joins TRBV6-1 to TRBJ2-3, with TRBD2 as a possible D gene (5 bases). The CDR3 is made up of 13 amino acids. The V gene lost 4 bases and the J gene lost 0 bases, with 5 bases spanning the gap. Germline V gene data show CDR1 as MNHNS and CDR2 as SASEGT. This chain's CDR3 is CASSGGSTDTQYF. The DNA for the CDR3 is TGTGCCAGCAGTGGCGGGAGCACAGATACGCAGTATTTT.

The rearrangement uses TRBV4-2 and TRBJ2-3; maybe TRBD1 (7 bases). Between the trimmed V and J ends, which lost 0 bases and 1 base, there was a span of 8 bases. CDR3 size: 15 residues. The germline V gene encodes CDR1 LGHNA and CDR2 YNFKEQ. The CDR3 here is CASSQDRGGTDTQYF. In DNA form, the CDR3 reads TGTGCCAGCAGCCAAGACAGGGGGGGCACAGATACGCAGTATTTT.

This chain links TRBV28 with TRBJ2-6; D is unresolved. The CDR3 contains 16 residues. V lost 5 bases to trimming and J lost 0 bases, with 11 bases between them. Germline V CDR1 and CDR2: MDHEN, SYDVKM. The CDR3 DNA sequence: TGTGCCAGCAGTATGCTAAGCGACTCTGGGGCCAACGTCCTGACTTTC. This sequence encodes CASSMLSDSGANVLTF.

The chain links TRBV7-6 to TRBJ2-1; D is unresolved. Germline V gives CDR1 SGHVS, CDR2 FNYEAQ. The CDR3 loop spans 12 amino acids. Trimming took off 6 bases at V and 7 bases at J, with 10 bases between the two ends. DNA of the CDR3: TGTGCCAGCAGAGGCAGCCCTAATGAGCAGTTCTTC. Residues: CASRGSPNEQFF.

The chain links TRBV6-5 to TRBJ1-4; TRBD1 matches 10 bases. The J segment lost 5 bases and the V segment lost 4 bases, leaving 7 bases of the junction unmatched. Germline V gene data show CDR1 as MNHEY and CDR2 as SVGAGI. CDR3 length: 16 residues. The CDR3 here is CASSSGTGARNEKLFF. Here the CDR3 DNA reads TGTGCCAGCAGTTCCGGGACAGGGGCGAGAAATGAAAAACTGTTTTTT.

The V call is TRBV13, the J call TRBJ2-2; D might be TRBD1 or TRBD2, each matching 5 bases. The CDR3 is 13 amino acids. Trimming removed 4 bases at V and 7 bases at J, with 10 bases between. CDR1 PRHDT and CDR2 FYEKMQ come from the germline V gene (reference sequence). The CDR3 loop is CASSSGTGGELFF. The CDR3 DNA is TGTGCCAGCAGCTCGGGGACGGGCGGGGAGCTGTTTTTT.

V and J are TRBV4-1 and TRBJ2-3, with D tentatively TRBD2 (6 bases). The ends were cut back, 1 base at V and 0 bases at J, with 14 bases in the middle. Germline V lookup: CDR1 MGHRA, CDR2 YSYEKL. This CDR3 contains 17 residues. CDR3 nucleotides: TGCGCCAGCAGCCAAGTCGTGTCGCGGGATAGCACAGATACGCAGTATTTT. It codes for CASSQVVSRDSTDTQYF.

V and J are TRBV4-1 and TRBJ2-5; the match to TRBD1 covers 12 bases. The CDR3 has 19 amino acids. The germline gives CDR1 MGHRA, CDR2 YSYEKL. V lost 2 bases, J lost 4 bases, and 14 bases stayed unmatched. The CDR3 is CASSQSLIRDRGLGETQYF. CDR3 sequence (DNA): TGCGCCAGCAGCCAATCCCTGATAAGGGACAGGGGGCTAGGAGAGACCCAGTACTTC.

This chain joins TRBV7-9 and TRBJ2-7, with D possibly being TRBD1 (6 bases). The CDR3 has 14 residues. The germline V gene encodes CDR1 SEHNR and CDR2 FQNEAQ (reference sequence). V was cut by 5 bases and J by 0 bases, with 11 bases left in between. The CDR3 DNA follows: TGTGCCAGCAGCCGGCCGGGACACTCCTACGAGCAGTACTTC. Its protein product is CASSRPGHSYEQYF.

The chain has TRBV14 and TRBJ2-1; D unresolved. The V end lost 0 bases, the J end lost 6 bases, and 6 bases lay between the germline ends. The CDR3 runs 13 residues. CDR1 SGHDN and CDR2 FVKESK come from the germline V gene. CDR3: CASSQDKGNEQFF. CDR3 nucleotides: TGTGCCAGCAGCCAAGATAAGGGCAATGAGCAGTTCTTC.

V gene TRBV5-8 combines with J gene TRBJ2-7; possible D gene TRBD1, 5 bases. V shed 2 bases and J shed 6 bases, with 15 bases lying between them. Germline V gives CDR1 SGHTS, CDR2 YDEGEE. This CDR3 spans 14 amino acids. The CDR3 here is CASSLFAGSTEQYF. CDR3 bases: TGTGCCAGCAGCTTATTCGCAGGGTCTACCGAGCAGTACTTC. The full variable domain, rest sourced from reference TRBV5-8 and TRBJ2-7, is EAGVTQSPTHLIKTRGQQATLRCSPISGHTSVYWYQQALGLGLQFLLWYDEGEERNRGNFPPRFSGRQFPNYSSELNVNALELEDSALYLCASSLFAGSTEQYFGPGTRLTVT.